The subject of this entry is one T cell receptor (beta chain). A single count supports this clone. Its target antigen remains unknown. Base quality data are lacking; no much larger clone is found one base away. The library was generated by the immunoSEQ multiplex PCR assay. As stored in TCRdb, this immuneACCESS dataset retains in-frame rearrangements with V and J assigned. A fraction of the clones does not appear; measured against another copy, unresolved V genes explain less than half of the discrepancy, and the remainder lacks a known reason. In all, the sample holds tens of thousands of clones, and about 89% of those were seen once. The leading ten clones occupy 7.2% of the sample. The entry originates in a study of control samples from healthy donors and cancer patients (dated by TCRdb to between 2020 and 2021). The sample was blood. The receptor was derived from a man aged 45 to 65 in good health.

At the DNA level, the sequence is TGTGCCAGCAACGCACGGGGTTGCTCCTACGAGCAGTACTTC. Its translation reads: CASNARGCSYEQYF. The sequence links TRBV12-1 to TRBJ2-7; the table's D gene call, TRBD2, was not cross checked with the DNA. TRBV12-1 corresponds to a pseudogene. There are 14 amino acids in the CDR3, from cysteine to phenylalanine inclusive. The sequence is cut down to CDR3 DNA, 42 bases in frame from base 1.